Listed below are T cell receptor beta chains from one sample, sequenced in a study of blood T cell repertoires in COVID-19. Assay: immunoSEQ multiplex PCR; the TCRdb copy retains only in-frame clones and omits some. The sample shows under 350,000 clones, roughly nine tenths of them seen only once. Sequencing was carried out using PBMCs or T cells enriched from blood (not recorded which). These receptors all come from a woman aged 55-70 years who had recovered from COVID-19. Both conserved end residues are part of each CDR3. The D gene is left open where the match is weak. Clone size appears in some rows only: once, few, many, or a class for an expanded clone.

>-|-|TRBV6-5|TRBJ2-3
CASSTGFAFTDTQYF
TGTGCCAGCTCGACTGGGTTTGCTTTCACAGATACGCAGTATTTT
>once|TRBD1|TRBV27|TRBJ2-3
CASRPGGMNTQYF
TGTGCCAGCAGACCAGGGGGCATGAATACGCAGTATTTT
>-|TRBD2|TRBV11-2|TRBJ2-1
CASSLAGGAGEQFF
TGTGCCAGCAGCTTAGCGGGAGGGGCGGGTGAGCAGTTCTTC
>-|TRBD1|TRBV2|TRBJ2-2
CASSKTGGFTGELFF
TGTGCCAGCAGTAAGACAGGGGGCTTCACCGGGGAGCTGTTTTTT
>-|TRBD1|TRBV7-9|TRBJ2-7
CASSQTGGSPYEQYF
TGTGCCAGCAGCCAGACAGGGGGCTCTCCTTACGAGCAGTACTTC
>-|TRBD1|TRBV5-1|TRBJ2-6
CASRSGGPGANVLTF
TGCGCCAGCAGATCAGGGGGCCCTGGGGCCAACGTCCTGACTTTC
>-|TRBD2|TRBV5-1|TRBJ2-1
CASSKNSGGYNEQFF
TGCGCCAGCAGCAAGAATAGCGGGGGGTACAATGAGCAGTTCTTC
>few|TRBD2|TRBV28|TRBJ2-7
CASSLGGTSGGALYSYEQYF
TGTGCCAGCAGTTTAGGAGGGACTAGCGGGGGGGCCCTTTACTCCTACGAGCAGTACTTC
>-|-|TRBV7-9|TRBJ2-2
CASSPSFAWSTGELFF
TGTGCCAGCAGCCCCAGCTTCGCGTGGAGCACCGGGGAGCTGTTTTTT
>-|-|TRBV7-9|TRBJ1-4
CASSLQGTNEKLFF
TGTGCCAGCAGCCTACAGGGAACTAATGAAAAACTGTTTTTT
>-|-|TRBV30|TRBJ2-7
CAWSVQQAYEQYF
TGTGCCTGGAGTGTACAACAGGCCTACGAGCAGTACTTC
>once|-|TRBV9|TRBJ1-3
CASSAGGLSGNTIYF
TGTGCCAGCAGCGCCGGAGGGCTAAGTGGAAACACCATATATTTT
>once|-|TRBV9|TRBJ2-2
CASSNQQGPANTGELFF
TGTGCCAGCAGCAATCAACAGGGCCCGGCGAACACCGGGGAGCTGTTTTTT
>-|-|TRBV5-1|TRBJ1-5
CASSLNGAGNQPQHF
TGCGCCAGCAGCTTGAATGGGGCAGGGAATCAGCCCCAGCATTTT
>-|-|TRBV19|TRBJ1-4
CASSIVVANEKLFF
TGTGCCAGTAGTATAGTAGTGGCTAATGAAAAACTGTTTTTT
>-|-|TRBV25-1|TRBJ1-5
CASSDRYSNQPQHF
TGTGCCAGCAGTGACAGATATAGCAATCAGCCCCAGCATTTT
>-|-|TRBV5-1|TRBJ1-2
CASSLADPGDYGYTF
TGCGCCAGCAGCTTGGCGGACCCCGGGGACTATGGCTACACCTTC
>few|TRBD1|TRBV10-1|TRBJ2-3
CASSDRGLGTDTQYF
TGCGCCAGCAGTGACAGGGGGCTCGGGACAGATACGCAGTATTTT
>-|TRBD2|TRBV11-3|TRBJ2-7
CASSFHAGAGEGYEQYF
TGTGCCAGCAGCTTCCACGCAGGAGCGGGAGAAGGCTACGAGCAGTACTTC
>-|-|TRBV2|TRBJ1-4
CASSGQNEKLFF
TGTGCCAGCAGTGGACAAAATGAAAAACTGTTTTTT
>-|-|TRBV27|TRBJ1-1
CASSRTLTGNTEAFF
TGTGCCAGCAGTCGGACACTAACGGGGAACACTGAAGCTTTCTTT
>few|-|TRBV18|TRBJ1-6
CASSPGEGPLHF
TGTGCCAGCTCACCCGGGGAGGGACCCCTCCACTTT
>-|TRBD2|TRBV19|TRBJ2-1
CASSTINSGARNEQFF
TGTGCCAGTAGCACTATTAATAGCGGGGCTCGAAATGAGCAGTTCTTC
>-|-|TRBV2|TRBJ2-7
CASKARGYEQYF
TGTGCCAGCAAAGCGAGAGGCTACGAGCAGTACTTC
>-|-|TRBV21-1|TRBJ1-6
CASSKKGTRNSIRHF
TGTGCCAGCAGCAAAAAGGGGACACGGAATTCAATAAGGCACTTT
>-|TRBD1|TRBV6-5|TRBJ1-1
CASSDPGQGHTEAFF
TGTGCCAGCAGCGACCCTGGACAGGGCCACACTGAAGCTTTCTTT
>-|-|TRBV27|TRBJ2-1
CASKEAYNEQFF
TGTGCCAGCAAGGAGGCCTACAATGAGCAGTTCTTC
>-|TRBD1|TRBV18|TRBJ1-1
CASSPGTVNTEAFF
TGTGCCAGCTCACCAGGGACAGTGAACACTGAAGCTTTCTTT
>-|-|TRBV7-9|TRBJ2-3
CASSLMRESYADTQYF
TGTGCCAGCAGCTTAATGAGGGAGAGTTACGCAGATACGCAGTATTTT
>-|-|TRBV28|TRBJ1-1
CASRRGQPNTEAFF
TGTGCCAGCAGACGAGGACAGCCGAACACTGAAGCTTTCTTT
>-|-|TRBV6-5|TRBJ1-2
CASFRGSYGYTF
TGTGCCAGCTTCCGGGGTTCCTATGGCTACACCTTC
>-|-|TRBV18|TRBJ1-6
CASSPTAGGIDSPLHF
TGTGCCAGCTCACCAACAGCGGGGGGGATCGATTCACCCCTCCACTTT
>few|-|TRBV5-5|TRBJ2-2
CASSLGQNTGELFF
TGTGCCAGCAGCTTGGGACAGAACACCGGGGAGCTGTTTTTT
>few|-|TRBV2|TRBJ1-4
CASKGAPDPNEKLFF
TGTGCCAGCAAGGGAGCTCCGGACCCTAATGAAAAACTGTTTTTT
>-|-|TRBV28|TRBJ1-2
CASSAVVSRGYTF
TGTGCCAGCTCTGCTGTCGTGAGTCGGGGCTACACCTTC
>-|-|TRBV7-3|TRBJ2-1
CASSQTSRNEQFF
TGTGCCAGCAGCCAGACCTCTAGGAATGAGCAGTTCTTC
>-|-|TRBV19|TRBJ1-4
CASGRDDNEKLFF
TGTGCCAGCGGACGGGATGATAATGAAAAACTGTTTTTT
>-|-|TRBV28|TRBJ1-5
CASRVTGEGDQPQHF
TGTGCCAGCAGGGTAACGGGGGAAGGGGATCAGCCCCAGCATTTT
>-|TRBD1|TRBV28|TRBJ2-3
CASQAGGTQYF
TGTGCCAGCCAGGCAGGGGGAACGCAGTATTTT
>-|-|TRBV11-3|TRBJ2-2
CASSFRDPTGELFF
TGTGCCAGCAGCTTCAGGGATCCCACCGGGGAGCTGTTTTTT
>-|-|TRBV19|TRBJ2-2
CASSIQRDTGELFF
TGTGCCAGTAGTATTCAGCGGGACACCGGGGAGCTGTTTTTT
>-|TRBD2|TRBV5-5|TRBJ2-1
CASSRAGATYNEQFF
TGTGCCAGCAGCCGAGCGGGGGCCACGTACAATGAGCAGTTCTTC
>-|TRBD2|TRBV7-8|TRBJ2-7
CASRSTSGAYEQYF
TGTGCCAGCAGGTCTACTAGCGGAGCCTACGAGCAGTACTTC
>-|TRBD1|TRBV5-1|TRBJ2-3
CASSTGQITDTQYF
TGCGCCAGCAGCACGGGACAGATCACAGATACGCAGTATTTT
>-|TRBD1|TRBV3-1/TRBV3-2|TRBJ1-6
CASNRQGDNSPLHF
TGTGCCAGCAACCGACAGGGGGATAATTCACCCCTCCACTTT
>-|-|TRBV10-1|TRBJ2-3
CASSLLRTDTQYF
TGCGCCAGCAGTTTGCTTCGGACAGATACGCAGTATTTT
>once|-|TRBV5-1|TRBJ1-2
CASSLDRVLYGYTF
TGCGCCAGCAGCTTGGATCGGGTCCTCTATGGCTACACCTTC
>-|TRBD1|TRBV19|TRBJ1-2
CASSGQGEYGYTF
TGTGCCAGTAGTGGACAGGGAGAGTATGGCTACACCTTC
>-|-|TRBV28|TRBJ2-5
CASTTEETQYF
TGTGCCAGCACGACAGAAGAGACCCAGTACTTC
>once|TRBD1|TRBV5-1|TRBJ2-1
CASSSSGGSSYNEQFF
TGCGCCAGCAGCTCCTCAGGGGGAAGCTCCTACAATGAGCAGTTCTTC
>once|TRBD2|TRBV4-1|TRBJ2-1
CASSQTSGPNNEQFF
TGCGCCAGCAGCCAAACTAGCGGGCCCAACAATGAGCAGTTCTTC
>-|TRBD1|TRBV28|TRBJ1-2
CASNGQGTNYGYTF
TGTGCCAGCAATGGACAGGGGACTAACTATGGCTACACCTTC
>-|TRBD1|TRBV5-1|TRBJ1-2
CASSLGQGDGYTF
TGCGCCAGCAGCCTGGGACAGGGTGATGGCTACACCTTC
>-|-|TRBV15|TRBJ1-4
CATSRDGAGEKLFF
TGTGCCACCAGCAGAGATGGGGCCGGGGAAAAACTGTTTTTT
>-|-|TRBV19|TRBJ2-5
CASSQGLAETQYF
TGTGCCAGTAGTCAGGGCTTAGCAGAGACCCAGTACTTC